Each of the 21 T cell receptor beta chains below was sequenced from the same sample in a study of blood T cell repertoires in COVID-19. Generated by immunoSEQ multiplex PCR, the TCRdb table keeps only in-frame clones and is missing some. The sample lists 200,000 or so clones, under 85% occurring once. The sequenced sample was peripheral blood. These receptors were taken from a man aged 55 to 70 with active or convalescent COVID-19.

The chain combines TRBV29-1 with TRBJ1-1; tentative D call: TRBD1 (6 bases). The germline gives CDR1 SQVTM, CDR2 ANQGSEA. CDR3 length equals 13 residues. V lost 4 bases, J lost 4 bases, and 13 bases lay in between. The CDR3 loop reads CSVGGGVGTEAFF. As DNA, the CDR3 is TGCAGCGTTGGGGGGGGCGTTGGCACTGAAGCTTTCTTT.

The rearrangement joins TRBV7-8 to TRBJ1-5; 7 bases map to TRBD1. After removal of 4 bases from V and 3 bases from J, the junction contained 6 bases not matched to a gene. The CDR3 runs to 15 residues. Germline CDR1 SGHVS, CDR2 FQNEAQ. The CDR3 DNA follows: TGTGCCAGCAGCTCAACAGGGGCCCACAATCAGCCCCAGCATTTT. Protein sequence: CASSSTGAHNQPQHF.

The V call is TRBV27, the J call TRBJ2-5; D gene unclear. This CDR3 region has 13 residues. V shed 4 bases and J shed 0 bases, with 6 bases lying between them. Germline values: CDR1 MNHEY, CDR2 SMNVEV (reference sequence). The CDR3 bases are TGTGCCAGCAGTTCAATGTACCAAGAGACCCAGTACTTC. Its translation: CASSSMYQETQYF.

The chain uses TRBV29-1 and TRBJ2-1; 9 bases map to TRBD2. Germline assignment: CDR1 SQVTM and CDR2 ANQGSEA. The CDR3 runs 15 residues. V gave up 3 bases and J gave up 3 bases; unmatched junction bases: 6. The CDR3 loop reads CSVDPLAGNYNEQFF. The CDR3, as DNA: TGCAGCGTTGATCCCCTAGCGGGAAACTACAATGAGCAGTTCTTC.

The sample holds one count of this clone. V usage is TRBV12-3 or TRBV12-4 and J usage is TRBJ2-7; no clear D. V was cut by 6 bases and J by 0 bases, with 9 bases left in between. The CDR3 contains 13 residues. CDR3 amino acids: CASSPGFSYEQYF. The DNA of the CDR3 is TGTGCCAGCAGCCCCGGGTTCTCCTACGAGCAGTACTTC.

This sequence joins TRBV3-1 (or the pseudogene TRBV3-2) and TRBJ2-1, with TRBD1 identical over 10 bases. The CDR3 spans 14 residues. The V segment lost 3 bases and the J segment 12 bases; nucleotides outside the gene matches: 8. Germline V CDR1 and CDR2: LGHDT, YNNKEL (reference sequence). In DNA, the CDR3 is TGTGCCAGCAGCCACGGGTTGGGACAGGGGTTGCAGTTCTTC. This sequence encodes CASSHGLGQGLQFF.

V and J are TRBV30 and TRBJ2-2; D unclear. The CDR3 is made up of 12 amino acids. V was trimmed by 2 bases and J by 3 bases, leaving 4 bases between them. Germline CDR1 is GTSNPN and CDR2 is SVGIG (reference sequence). In DNA, the CDR3 is TGTGCCTGGAGTCGGGACACCGGGGAGCTGTTTTTT. As protein: CAWSRDTGELFF.

The rearrangement joins TRBV19 to TRBJ2-7, with D possibly being TRBD2 (5 bases). Germline values: CDR1 LNHDA, CDR2 SQIVND (reference sequence). The V end was cut by 5 bases, the J end by 0 bases, with 17 bases between. The CDR3 spans 16 residues. Here the CDR3 reads CASSLWRAASSYEQYF. Here the CDR3 DNA reads TGTGCCAGTAGTCTATGGCGGGCCGCGAGCTCCTACGAGCAGTACTTC.

For the CDR3, the DNA is TGTGCCAGCGCGCGGGGGGCTGGGGCCAACGTCCTGACTTTC. Its protein product is CASARGAGANVLTF. This chain connects TRBV2 to TRBJ2-6, with 8 bases identical to TRBD2. The CDR3 sequence is 14 residues long. Germline V gene data show CDR1 as SNHLY and CDR2 as FYNNEI. V was clipped by 8 bases and J by 2 bases; unmatched bases: 2.

This clone was counted a few times. The chain recombines TRBV7-8 with TRBJ1-6; D perhaps matches TRBD1 (5 bases). Germline V gene data show CDR1 as SGHVS and CDR2 as FQNEAQ. CDR3 length: 16 amino acids. V gave up 1 base and J gave up 10 bases, with 17 bases separating them. The CDR3 reads CASSLGEAGRRSPLHF. The DNA of the CDR3 is TGTGCCAGCAGCTTAGGGGAGGCAGGGCGTAGGTCACCCCTCCACTTT.

V and J are TRBV27 and TRBJ2-7, with a possible D match to TRBD2 (6 bases). The CDR3 is 15 residues long. The germline V gene has CDR1 MNHEY and CDR2 SMNVEV (reference sequence). Deletions cut 5 bases from V and 2 bases from J, with 16 bases between. The CDR3 region has the DNA TGTGCCAGCAGTCCCGGGACTGAGCTCCCCTACGAGCAGTACTTC. It specifies CASSPGTELPYEQYF.

The chain has TRBV5-1 and TRBJ2-7; TRBD2 might be the D (6 bases). Germline CDR1 reads SGHRS; CDR2 reads YFSETQ. V was shortened by 3 bases and J by 6 bases, with 16 bases between the two germline ends. CDR3 length: 14 amino acids. The CDR3 is CASSSPEGLGEQYF. CDR3 DNA: TGCGCCAGCAGCTCCCCGGAGGGATTGGGCGAGCAGTACTTC.

V gene TRBV24-1 combines with J gene TRBJ2-2; 8 positions match TRBD1. The CDR3 loop spans 14 amino acids. Germline values: CDR1 KGHDR, CDR2 SFDVKD. V lost 8 bases, J lost 3 bases, and 4 bases stayed unmatched. The CDR3 sequence: CATKTGEHTGELFF. The CDR3 DNA sequence: TGTGCCACCAAGACAGGGGAACACACCGGGGAGCTGTTTTTT.

This clone turned up a few times. The gene calls are TRBV6-2 or TRBV6-3 and TRBJ1-2; D is possibly TRBD1 (5 bases). The V and J ends lost 5 bases and 13 bases respectively, with 14 bases between them. The CDR3 is 11 amino acids. Germline CDR1 and CDR2: MNHEY and SVGEGT. CDR3 DNA: TGTGCCAGCAGTCAGGGACTTACGAGCACCTTC. The encoded protein is CASSQGLTSTF.

The chain employs TRBV24-1 and TRBJ1-1, with 7 bases matching TRBD1. With 10 bases clipped from V and 8 bases from J, the junction kept 6 bases outside the gene matches. The CDR3 contains 11 residues. CDR1 and CDR2 (germline): KGHDR, SFDVKD. CDR3 loop: CATQGGGEAFF. DNA for the CDR3: TGTGCCACTCAGGGGGGAGGAGAAGCTTTCTTT.

The chain links TRBV27 to TRBJ2-3, with TRBD2 matching over 8 bases. This CDR3 comprises 14 residues. Per germline, CDR1 MNHEY and CDR2 SMNVEV (reference sequence). V gave up 5 bases and J gave up 5 bases; unmatched junction bases: 6. The CDR3 DNA follows: TGTGCCAGCAGTCCCTCGGGGGGGGTAGATACGCAGTATTTT. Encoded protein: CASSPSGGVDTQYF.

DNA for the CDR3: TGTGCCAGCAGCTTAGATCGGGCAGGGAGGGGTGGCTACACCTTC. Protein product: CASSLDRAGRGGYTF. This chain joins TRBV11-2 and TRBJ1-2, with D tentatively TRBD1 (5 bases). CDR1 is SGHAT and CDR2 is FQNNGV in the germline V gene. Trimming left V 0 bases short and J 7 bases short, with 15 bases between. This CDR3 spans 15 amino acids. Variable domain in full (rest from reference TRBV11-2 and TRBJ1-2): EAGVAQSPRYKIIEKRQSVAFWCNPISGHATLYWYQQILGQGPKLLIQFQNNGVVDDSQLPKDRFSAERLKGVDSTLKIQPAKLEDSAVYLCASSLDRAGRGGYTFGSGTRLTVV.

The gene calls are TRBV7-2 and TRBJ2-1, with D maybe TRBD1 (5 bases). Germline assignment: CDR1 SGHTA and CDR2 FQGNSA. V was shortened by 6 bases and J by 6 bases, with 18 bases between the two germline ends. This CDR3 spans 15 amino acids. The CDR3 DNA is TGTGCCAGCAGACCATGGCACAGGTCGGGCAATGAGCAGTTCTTC. Protein: CASRPWHRSGNEQFF. Variable domain in full (rest from reference TRBV7-2 and TRBJ2-1): GAGVSQSPSNKVTEKGKDVELRCDPISGHTALYWYRQSLGQGLEFLIYFQGNSAPDKSGLPSDRFSAERTGGSVSTLTIQRTQQEDSAVYLCASRPWHRSGNEQFFGPGTRLTVL.

The rearrangement uses TRBV28 and TRBJ1-6; 10 positions match TRBD1. Germline CDR1 and CDR2: MDHEN and SYDVKM. There are 11 residues in the CDR3. J was trimmed by 17 bases and V by 5 bases; bases with no gene match: 3. The CDR3 DNA reads as TGTGCCAGCAGTGACAGGGGGCTCATCCACTTT. Its protein product is CASSDRGLIHF.

The rearrangement joins TRBV7-9 to TRBJ2-3, with 12 bases that match TRBD1. The CDR3 has 13 residues. In germline, CDR1 is SEHNR, CDR2 FQNEAQ (reference sequence). J was trimmed by 8 bases and V by 11 bases; bases with no gene match: 8. The CDR3 region has the DNA TGTGCCGGGGACAGGGGGCGTATTACTACGCAGTATTTT. Translating gives CAGDRGRITTQYF.

Many counts were recorded for this clone. The chain joins TRBV7-8 to TRBJ2-7; 7 bases fit TRBD2. The germline CDR1 and CDR2 sequences are SGHVS and FQNEAQ. This CDR3 spans 17 amino acids. V gave up 5 bases and J gave up 3 bases; unmatched junction bases: 16. The CDR3 region is CASSPPIGGSLDYEQYF. The CDR3 nucleotides read TGTGCCAGCAGCCCGCCGATCGGCGGGAGTTTGGACTACGAGCAGTACTTC.